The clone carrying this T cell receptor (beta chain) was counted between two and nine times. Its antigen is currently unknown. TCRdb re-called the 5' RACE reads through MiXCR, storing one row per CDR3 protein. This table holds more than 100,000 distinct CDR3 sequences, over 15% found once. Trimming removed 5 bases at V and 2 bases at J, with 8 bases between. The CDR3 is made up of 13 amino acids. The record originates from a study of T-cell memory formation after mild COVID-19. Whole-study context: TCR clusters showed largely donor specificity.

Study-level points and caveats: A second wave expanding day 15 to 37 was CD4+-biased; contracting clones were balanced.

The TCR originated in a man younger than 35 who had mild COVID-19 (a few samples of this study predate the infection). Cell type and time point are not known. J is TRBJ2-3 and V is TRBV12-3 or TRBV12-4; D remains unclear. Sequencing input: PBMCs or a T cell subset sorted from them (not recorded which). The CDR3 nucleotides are TGTGCCAGCAGTAACCAAGTCACAGATACGCAGTATTTT. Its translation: CASSNQVTDTQYF.